Shown below are 4 T cell receptor beta chains from a single sample sequenced in a study of blood T cell repertoires in COVID-19. Generated by immunoSEQ multiplex PCR, the TCRdb table keeps only in-frame clones and is missing some. The table includes around 370,000 clones, nearly 90% detected once. The sequenced material came from peripheral blood. These receptors all come from a man aged 18 to 29 with active or convalescent COVID-19.

The chain recombines TRBV19 with TRBJ2-7, with TRBD1 identical over 9 bases. CDR1 and CDR2 (germline): LNHDA, SQIVND (reference sequence). CDR3 length: 14 amino acids. The junction had 8 bases not matched to a gene; V was cut back by 8 bases and J by 3 bases. CDR3 in DNA: TGTGCCAGTGGGACCGGGACAGGGAACTACGAGCAGTACTTC. The encoded protein is CASGTGTGNYEQYF.

V is TRBV13 and J is TRBJ2-1; 8 nucleotides match TRBD1. The germline gives CDR1 PRHDT, CDR2 FYEKMQ (reference sequence). The V gene end was trimmed by 1 base and the J gene end by 3 bases; junction bases not matched to a gene: 5. CDR3 length: 16 amino acids. This chain's CDR3 is CASSLDATGDYNEQFF. The CDR3 DNA sequence: TGTGCCAGCAGCTTAGACGCGACAGGGGACTACAATGAGCAGTTCTTC.

V and J are TRBV4-1 and TRBJ2-7, with 7 nucleotides matching TRBD2. The CDR3 runs to 14 residues. Germline CDR1 is MGHRA and CDR2 is YSYEKL. Trimming at V came to 1 base and at J to 2 bases, leaving 2 bases not matched to a gene. CDR3 nucleotides: TGCGCCAGCAGCCAAGCCAGCGGGGCCTACGAGCAGTACTTC. Its translation: CASSQASGAYEQYF.

The chain has TRBV6-2 or TRBV6-3 and TRBJ2-7; 9 bases agree with TRBD1. Looked up from germline, CDR1 is MNHEY and CDR2 is SVGEGT. The length of the CDR3 is 15 residues. V shed 5 bases, J shed 2 bases, and the junction held 7 bases outside the gene matches. CDR3 sequence reads: CASSGTGKSTYEQYF. In nucleotides, the CDR3 is TGTGCCAGCAGTGGGACAGGGAAGAGTACCTACGAGCAGTACTTC.